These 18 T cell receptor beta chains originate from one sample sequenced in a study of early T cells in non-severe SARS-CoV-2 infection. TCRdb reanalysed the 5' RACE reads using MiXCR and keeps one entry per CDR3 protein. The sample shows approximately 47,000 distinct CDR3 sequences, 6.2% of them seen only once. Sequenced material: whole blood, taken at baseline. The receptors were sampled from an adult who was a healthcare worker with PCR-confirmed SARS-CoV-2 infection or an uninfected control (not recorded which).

The CDR3 DNA is TGCGCCAGCAGAGGACCCCCGACGTACAATGAGCAGTTCTTC. It translates to CASRGPPTYNEQFF. The genes are TRBV5-1 and TRBJ2-1; the D is unclear. V was shortened by 5 bases and J by 4 bases, with 13 bases between the two germline ends. The CDR3 length is 14 residues. CDR1 and CDR2 from the germline V gene are SGHRS and YFSETQ.

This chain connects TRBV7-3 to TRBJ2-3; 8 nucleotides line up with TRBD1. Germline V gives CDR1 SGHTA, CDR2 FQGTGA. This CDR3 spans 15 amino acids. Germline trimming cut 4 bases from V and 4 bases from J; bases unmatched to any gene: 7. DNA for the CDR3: TGTGCCAGCAGCTCTACAGGGGGGAGCGCAGATACGCAGTATTTT. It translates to CASSSTGGSADTQYF. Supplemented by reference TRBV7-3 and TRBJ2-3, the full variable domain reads GAGVSQTPSNKVTEKGKYVELRCDPISGHTALYWYRQSLGQGPEFLIYFQGTGAADDSGLPNDRFFAVRPEGSVSTLKIQRTERGDSAVYLCASSSTGGSADTQYFGPGTRLTVL.

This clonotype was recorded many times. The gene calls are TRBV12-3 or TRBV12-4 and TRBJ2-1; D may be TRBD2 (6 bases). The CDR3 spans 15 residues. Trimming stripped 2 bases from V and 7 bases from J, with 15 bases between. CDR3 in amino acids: CASSLRQGLVNEQFF. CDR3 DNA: TGTGCCAGCAGTTTAAGGCAGGGACTGGTTAATGAGCAGTTCTTC.

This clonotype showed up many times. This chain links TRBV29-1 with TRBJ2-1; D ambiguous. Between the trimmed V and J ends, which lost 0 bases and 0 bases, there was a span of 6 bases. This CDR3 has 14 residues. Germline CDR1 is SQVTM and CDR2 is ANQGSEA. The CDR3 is CSVEDRSSYNEQFF. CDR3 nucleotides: TGCAGCGTTGAAGACAGGAGCTCCTACAATGAGCAGTTCTTC.

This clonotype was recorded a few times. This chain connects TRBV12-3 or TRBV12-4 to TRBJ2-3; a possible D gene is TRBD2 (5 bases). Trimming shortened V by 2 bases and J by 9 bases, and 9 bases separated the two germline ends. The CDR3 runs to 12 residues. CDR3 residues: CASSLTSSTQYF. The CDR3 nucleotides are TGTGCCAGCAGTTTAACTAGTTCGACGCAGTATTTT.

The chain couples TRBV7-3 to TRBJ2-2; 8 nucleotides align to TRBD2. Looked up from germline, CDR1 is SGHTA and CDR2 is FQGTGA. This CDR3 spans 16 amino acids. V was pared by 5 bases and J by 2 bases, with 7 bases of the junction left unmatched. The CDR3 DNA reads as TGTGCCAGCAGCCCCTTTCTAGCGGGCAACACCGGGGAGCTGTTTTTT. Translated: CASSPFLAGNTGELFF.

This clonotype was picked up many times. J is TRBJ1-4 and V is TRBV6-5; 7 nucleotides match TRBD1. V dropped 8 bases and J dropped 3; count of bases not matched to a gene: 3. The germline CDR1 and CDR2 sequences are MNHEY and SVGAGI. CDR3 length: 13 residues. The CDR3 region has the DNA TGTGCCAGCTCGGACAGGCCTAATGAAAAACTGTTTTTT. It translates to CASSDRPNEKLFF.

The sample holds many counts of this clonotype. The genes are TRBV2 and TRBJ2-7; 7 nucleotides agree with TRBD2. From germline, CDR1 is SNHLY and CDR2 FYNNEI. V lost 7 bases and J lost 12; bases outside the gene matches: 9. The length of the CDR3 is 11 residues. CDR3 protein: CASKYSGSPYF. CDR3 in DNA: TGTGCCAGCAAATATAGCGGGTCACCGTACTTC.

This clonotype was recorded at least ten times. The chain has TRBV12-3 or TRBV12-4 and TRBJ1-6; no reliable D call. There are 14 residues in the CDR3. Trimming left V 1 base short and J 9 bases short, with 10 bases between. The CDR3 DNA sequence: TGTGCCAGCAGTTTAGTCCTGCGGAGTTCACCCCTCCACTTT. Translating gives CASSLVLRSSPLHF.

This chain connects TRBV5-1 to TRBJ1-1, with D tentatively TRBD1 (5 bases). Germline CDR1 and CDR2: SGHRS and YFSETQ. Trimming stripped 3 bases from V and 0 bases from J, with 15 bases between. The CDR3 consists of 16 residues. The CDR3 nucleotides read TGCGCCAGCAGCTCCTTGGAAGTGGACATGAACACTGAAGCTTTCTTT. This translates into CASSSLEVDMNTEAFF.

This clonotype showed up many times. The CDR3, as DNA: TGTGCCAGCAGCGTAGCGGGAGGACAGGGTTTGTACGAGCAGTACTTC. Translating it yields CASSVAGGQGLYEQYF. The chain joins TRBV9 to TRBJ2-7; TRBD1 might be the D (8 bases). V was clipped by 0 bases and J by 4 bases, with 17 bases between them. There are 16 residues in the CDR3. The germline V gene has CDR1 SGDLS and CDR2 YYNGEE.

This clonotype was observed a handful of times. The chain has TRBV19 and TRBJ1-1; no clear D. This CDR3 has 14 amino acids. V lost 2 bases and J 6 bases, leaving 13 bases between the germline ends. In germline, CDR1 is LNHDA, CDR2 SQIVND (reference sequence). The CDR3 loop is CASSIRHQDSEAFF. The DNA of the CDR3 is TGTGCCAGTAGTATAAGGCATCAGGACTCTGAAGCTTTCTTT.

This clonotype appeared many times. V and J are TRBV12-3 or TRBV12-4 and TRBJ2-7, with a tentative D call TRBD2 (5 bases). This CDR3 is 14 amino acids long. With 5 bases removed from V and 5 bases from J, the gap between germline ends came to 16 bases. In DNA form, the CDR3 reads TGTGCCAGCAGTCCCCCGGGGTCCGCGGACGAGCAGTACTTC. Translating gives CASSPPGSADEQYF.

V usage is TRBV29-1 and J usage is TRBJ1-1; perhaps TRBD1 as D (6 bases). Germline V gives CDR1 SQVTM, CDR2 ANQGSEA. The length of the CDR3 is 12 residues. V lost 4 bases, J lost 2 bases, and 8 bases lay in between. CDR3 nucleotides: TGCAGCGTTGTACAGGGAAACACTGAAGCTTTCTTT. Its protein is CSVVQGNTEAFF.

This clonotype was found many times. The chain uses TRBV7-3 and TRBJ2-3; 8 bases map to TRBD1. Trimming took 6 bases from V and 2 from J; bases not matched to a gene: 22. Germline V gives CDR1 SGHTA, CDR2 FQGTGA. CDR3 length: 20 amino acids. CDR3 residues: CASRGRGDRTTSRHTDTQYF. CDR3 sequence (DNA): TGTGCCAGCAGAGGAAGGGGGGACAGGACCACTAGCCGACACACAGATACGCAGTATTTT.

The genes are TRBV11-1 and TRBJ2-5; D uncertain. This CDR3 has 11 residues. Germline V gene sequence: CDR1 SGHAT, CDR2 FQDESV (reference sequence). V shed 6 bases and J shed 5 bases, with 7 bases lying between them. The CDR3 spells CASRVGETQYF. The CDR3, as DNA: TGTGCCAGCAGGGTCGGGGAGACCCAGTACTTC.

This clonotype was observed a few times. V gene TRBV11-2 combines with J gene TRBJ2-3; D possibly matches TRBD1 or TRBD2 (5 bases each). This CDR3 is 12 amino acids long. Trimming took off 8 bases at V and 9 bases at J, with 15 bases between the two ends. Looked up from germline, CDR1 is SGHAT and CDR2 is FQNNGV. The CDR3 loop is CASVRGPGTQYF. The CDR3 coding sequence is TGTGCCAGCGTCCGGGGACCGGGAACGCAGTATTTT.

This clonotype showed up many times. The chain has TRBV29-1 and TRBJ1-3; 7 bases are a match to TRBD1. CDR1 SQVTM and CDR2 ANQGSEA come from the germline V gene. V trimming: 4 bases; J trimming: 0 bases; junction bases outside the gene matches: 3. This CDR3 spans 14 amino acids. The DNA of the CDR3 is TGCAGCGTTGGGACAGGTTCCTCTGGAAACACCATATATTTT. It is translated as CSVGTGSSGNTIYF.